Listed below are T cell receptor beta chains from one sample, sequenced in a study of metastatic and nonmetastatic thyroid tumors. TCRdb re-called the PCR reads through MiXCR. The sample has around 20,000 clones, roughly 15% seen once. Sequencing was carried out using blood. The receptors were gathered from a male donor with papillary thyroid cancer or a benign thyroid nodule (not recorded which). Some clones in this sample may be carry-over from other donors' samples. Both conserved end residues are part of each CDR3. D genes are given only for firm matches. Some rows have no size entry. The others give once, few or many, or a class for an expanded clone.

CASSSHENTEGFF,TGTGCCAGCAGCTCGCACGAGAACACTGAAGGTTTCTTT,TRBV11-2,NA,NA,TRBJ1-1
CSVLGRKGSYNEQFF,TGCAGTGTGCTCGGGCGGAAAGGCTCCTACAATGAGCAGTTCTTC,TRBV20-1,NA,NA,TRBJ2-1
CAWGGQSKTEAFF,TGTGCCTGGGGTGGACAGTCCAAAACTGAAGCTTTCTTT,TRBV30,NA,NA,TRBJ1-1
CASSQDLTSQTGEQYF,TGCGCCAGCAGCCAAGACCTCACTAGCCAGACGGGCGAGCAGTACTTC,TRBV4-3,medium-sized,NA,TRBJ2-7
CASSLRQGGSLDTQYF,TGTGCCAGCAGCCTCCGACAGGGAGGAAGTTTAGATACGCAGTATTTT,TRBV11-3,many,NA,TRBJ2-3
CAIRLGTGLYEQYF,TGTGCCATCAGGCTCGGGACAGGGCTCTACGAGCAGTACTTC,TRBV10-3,many,TRBD1,TRBJ2-7
CASSTGTGDTYEQYF,TGTGCCAGCAGCACCGGGACAGGGGATACCTACGAGCAGTACTTC,TRBV11-2,medium-sized,TRBD1,TRBJ2-7
CSGSLANRAGELFF,TGCAGTGGGTCTCTAGCGAATCGCGCCGGGGAGCTGTTTTTT,TRBV20-1,many,NA,TRBJ2-2
CASSLDQRSSYEQYF,TGTGCCAGCAGCTTGGATCAGCGGTCTTCTTACGAGCAGTACTTC,TRBV5-4,many,NA,TRBJ2-7
CASSLARVGGYTEAFF,TGTGCCAGCAGCTTAGCGCGGGTTGGGGGTTACACTGAAGCTTTCTTT,TRBV7-6,many,NA,TRBJ1-1
CASSEGTHGIYGYTF,TGTGCCAGCAGTGAAGGTACACACGGTATCTATGGCTACACCTTC,TRBV6-1,NA,NA,TRBJ1-2
CASSQPGQAYGYTF,TGCGCCAGCAGCCAACCGGGACAAGCCTATGGCTACACCTTC,TRBV4-1,few,NA,TRBJ1-2
CASSLFREEETQYF,TGTGCTAGCAGCTTGTTCCGGGAGGAAGAGACCCAGTACTTC,TRBV7-7,many,TRBD2,TRBJ2-5
CASSLFGGGMGDTQYF,TGTGCCAGCAGCTTGTTCGGCGGCGGAATGGGAGATACGCAGTATTTT,TRBV5-4,NA,NA,TRBJ2-3
CASSLAAPGLQGDTQYF,TGTGCCAGCAGCTTAGCGGCTCCGGGACTCCAAGGAGATACGCAGTATTTT,TRBV7-9,many,NA,TRBJ2-3
CAWRTGNFGTDTQYF,TGTGCCTGGAGGACAGGGAACTTTGGTACAGATACGCAGTATTTT,TRBV30,NA,TRBD1,TRBJ2-3
CASSFEGDEQYF,TGTGCCAGCAGTTTCGAGGGGGACGAGCAGTACTTC,TRBV28,many,NA,TRBJ2-7
CASSPHLGAIYNEQFF,TGTGCCAGCAGCCCCCACCTAGGAGCTATATACAATGAGCAGTTCTTC,TRBV14,many,NA,TRBJ2-1
CASSLAEDQPQHF,TGCGCCAGCAGCTTGGCCGAGGATCAGCCCCAGCATTTT,TRBV5-1,many,NA,TRBJ1-5
CATSERDSFSYNEQFF,TGTGCCACCAGTGAGCGGGACTCTTTCTCCTACAATGAGCAGTTCTTC,TRBV24-1,medium-sized,NA,TRBJ2-1
CASSSGLPGPTWETQYF,TGTGCCAGCAGCTCGGGACTACCGGGGCCTACGTGGGAGACCCAGTACTTC,TRBV7-2,NA,TRBD2,TRBJ2-5
CASGHQAHNHPQHF,TGTGCCAGCGGGCATCAGGCGCACAATCATCCCCAGCATTTT,TRBV2,few,NA,TRBJ1-5
CAWSVLGQGAEAFF,TGTGCCTGGAGTGTACTAGGACAGGGCGCTGAAGCTTTCTTT,TRBV30,many,TRBD1,TRBJ1-1
CASSPLAGSGETQYF,TGCGCCAGCAGCCCTCTAGCGGGATCTGGAGAGACCCAGTACTTC,TRBV5-1,many,TRBD2,TRBJ2-5
CASGGRPYGYTF,TGTGCCAGCGGCGGCAGACCTTATGGCTACACCTTC,TRBV28,many,NA,TRBJ1-2
CASSPGLAGELFF,TGTGCCAGCAGTCCTGGACTAGCCGGGGAGCTGTTTTTT,TRBV11-1,many,TRBD2,TRBJ2-2
CSALLTSGRASTGELFF,TGCAGTGCTCTTTTGACTAGCGGGAGGGCGAGCACCGGGGAGCTGTTTTTT,TRBV20-1,NA,TRBD2,TRBJ2-2
CSALTRDSQFF,TGCAGTGCGCTGACTAGGGATAGTCAGTTCTTC,TRBV20-1,many,NA,TRBJ2-1